The 24 T cell receptor beta chains given below trace back to one sample, sequenced in a study of T cell changes during pregnancy in multiple sclerosis. The method was immunoSEQ multiplex PCR; TCRdb's version includes in-frame clones alone and lacks a portion of them. The sample shows around 40,000 clones, about nine tenths of them seen only once. The sample was CD4+ T cells from peripheral blood mononuclear cells, taken in the first trimester of pregnancy. The source is a female donor in good health, enrolled as a control in a pregnancy study.

The rearrangement uses TRBV5-4 and TRBJ2-7, with 13 bases matching TRBD2. In germline, CDR1 is SGHNT, CDR2 YYREEE (reference sequence). J lost 3 bases, V lost 0 bases, and 3 bases had no gene match. This CDR3 comprises 16 residues. Here the CDR3 DNA reads TGTGCCAGCAGCTTGGGTGGGACTAGCGGGGTCTACGAGCAGTACTTC. Its translation: CASSLGGTSGVYEQYF. The full variable domain, rest sourced from reference TRBV5-4 and TRBJ2-7, is ETGVTQSPTHLIKTRGQQVTLRCSSQSGHNTVSWYQQALGQGPQFIFQYYREEENGRGNFPPRFSGLQFPNYSSELNVNALELDDSALYLCASSLGGTSGVYEQYFGPGTRLTVT.

The V and J genes are TRBV6-6 and TRBJ1-5, with 9 bases matching TRBD1. The V gene's germline CDR1 is MNHNY and CDR2 SVGAGI (reference sequence). The CDR3 length is 15 residues. J was trimmed by 2 bases and V by 6 bases; bases with no gene match: 5. The CDR3 protein is CASSPDRGRNQPQHF. The CDR3 bases are TGTGCCAGCAGCCCGGACAGGGGTCGCAATCAGCCCCAGCATTTT.

The count of this clone is one. This chain connects TRBV18 to TRBJ2-1; D gene unclear. CDR1 and CDR2 (germline): KGHSH, LQKENI. The length of the CDR3 is 12 residues. With 4 bases removed from V and 6 bases from J, the gap between germline ends came to 7 bases. The CDR3: CASSLFVNEQFF. The CDR3 bases are TGTGCCAGCTCACTGTTCGTCAATGAGCAGTTCTTC.

V gene TRBV28 combines with J gene TRBJ2-5; TRBD2 aligns across 9 bases. Looked up from germline, CDR1 is MDHEN and CDR2 is SYDVKM. The CDR3 loop spans 17 amino acids. The V segment lost 5 bases and the J segment 7 bases; nucleotides outside the gene matches: 17. In DNA form, the CDR3 reads TGTGCCAGCAGTCTCTCATGGGGAGCGGGGGGCCCCCGGACCCAGTACTTC. It translates to CASSLSWGAGGPRTQYF.

Comments on this clone: Germline and junction disagree at one end, which may indicate a read error. This chain links TRBV9 with TRBJ1-2; no definite D call. Per the germline V gene, CDR1 is SGDLS and CDR2 is YYNGEE. This CDR3 contains 11 residues. This chain's CDR3 is CASSGAGGTLF. The CDR3 DNA is TGTGCCAGCAGCGGCGCCGGAGGAACCCTCTTC.

This chain connects TRBV30 to TRBJ2-6; D gene unclear. The germline V and J ends were trimmed by 5 bases and 0 bases, with 8 bases remaining between them. Germline V gene data show CDR1 as GTSNPN and CDR2 as SVGIG (reference sequence). The CDR3 loop spans 14 amino acids. For the CDR3, the DNA is TGTGCCTGGCTACGCCTCTCTGGGGCCAACGTCCTGACTTTC. It encodes CAWLRLSGANVLTF.

The chain links TRBV5-4 to TRBJ2-2, with TRBD1 matching over 9 bases. Trimming removed 7 bases from V and 5 bases from J; junction bases left unmatched: 12. CDR3 length equals 16 residues. Germline lookup yields CDR1 SGHNT and CDR2 YYREEE (reference sequence). As DNA, the CDR3 is TGTGCCAGCCGACCGGGACAGGGTGGGGAGACCGGGGAGCTGTTTTTT. Protein: CASRPGQGGETGELFF.

The chain couples TRBV4-1 to TRBJ2-6; D is unresolved. Germline V gene sequence: CDR1 MGHRA, CDR2 YSYEKL. V lost 1 base and J lost 0, with 7 bases in between. The CDR3 is 16 residues long. CDR3 in amino acids: CASSQGYSSGANVLTF. Here the CDR3 DNA reads TGCGCCAGCAGCCAAGGGTACAGCTCTGGGGCCAACGTCCTGACTTTC.

Only a few counts were recorded for this clone. The CDR3 reads CASSLGDIGINEQYF. CDR3 coding DNA: TGTGCCAGCAGCTTAGGGGACATAGGGATCAACGAGCAGTACTTC. This chain links TRBV7-9 with TRBJ2-7; D might be TRBD1 (6 bases). There are 15 residues in the CDR3. Germline assignment: CDR1 SEHNR and CDR2 FQNEAQ (reference sequence). The V end lost 1 base, the J end lost 5 bases, and 15 bases lay between the germline ends.

The chain is built from TRBV6-6 and TRBJ1-3; a possible D gene is TRBD1 (5 bases). The CDR3 sequence is 14 residues long. Germline V CDR1 and CDR2: MNHNY, SVGAGI (reference sequence). V was trimmed by 2 bases and J by 2 bases, leaving 7 bases between them. This CDR3 reads CASSYGRAGNTIYF. For the CDR3, the DNA is TGTGCCAGCAGTTACGGCAGGGCTGGAAACACCATATATTTT.

The chain carries TRBV2 and TRBJ2-7; possibly TRBD1 for D (5 bases). CDR1 is SNHLY, CDR2 FYNNEI, per germline. The CDR3 totals 12 residues. Trimming shortened V by 6 bases and J by 7 bases, and 13 bases separated the two germline ends. This CDR3 reads CASRGMGREQYF. In nucleotides, the CDR3 is TGTGCCAGCAGGGGCATGGGGCGAGAGCAGTACTTC.

The gene calls are TRBV5-1 and TRBJ2-7, with D perhaps matching TRBD2 (5 bases). The CDR3 runs to 17 residues. The germline V gene encodes CDR1 SGHRS and CDR2 YFSETQ. V shed 0 bases and J shed 3 bases, with 19 bases lying between them. CDR3 residues: CASSLEEGVSLIYEQYF. DNA for the CDR3: TGCGCCAGCAGCTTGGAAGAGGGTGTCAGCTTAATCTACGAGCAGTACTTC.

The chain carries TRBV5-6 and TRBJ2-5, with 8 nucleotides matching TRBD1. Germline lookup yields CDR1 SGHDT and CDR2 YYEEEE. After removal of 4 bases from V and 1 base from J, the junction contained 3 bases not matched to a gene. The CDR3 runs to 14 residues. The CDR3 DNA reads as TGTGCCAGCAGCCCTGGACAGGGCCAAGAGACCCAGTACTTC. Translation: CASSPGQGQETQYF.

This chain links TRBV18 with TRBJ2-3; D is unclear. CDR1 and CDR2 from the germline V gene are KGHSH and LQKENI. The germline V and J ends were trimmed by 5 bases and 2 bases, with 8 bases remaining between them. CDR3 length: 13 amino acids. CDR3 residues: CASSLGLTDTQYF. In nucleotides, the CDR3 is TGTGCCAGCTCATTGGGCCTCACAGATACGCAGTATTTT.

The chain has TRBV29-1 and TRBJ2-3, with 8 bases aligning to TRBD2. CDR3 size: 17 residues. V lost 2 bases to trimming and J lost 2 bases; unmatched junction nucleotides: 12. Germline CDR1 is SQVTM and CDR2 is ANQGSEA. CDR3 sequence: CSVERIPGGDLTDTQYF. The CDR3, as DNA: TGCAGCGTTGAAAGGATCCCCGGGGGGGACCTCACAGATACGCAGTATTTT.

The chain joins TRBV14 to TRBJ2-1, with D perhaps matching TRBD2 (6 bases). The CDR3 loop spans 15 amino acids. Germline V gene data show CDR1 as SGHDN and CDR2 as FVKESK. The ends were cut back, 1 base at V and 8 bases at J, with 15 bases in the middle. CDR3 loop: CASSQGRDWRDEQFF. DNA of the CDR3: TGTGCCAGCAGCCAAGGGAGGGACTGGAGGGATGAGCAGTTCTTC.

The genes are TRBV7-3 and TRBJ2-5, with 9 bases lining up with TRBD1. The germline CDR1 and CDR2 sequences are SGHTA and FQGTGA. CDR3 length: 15 amino acids. The trim removed 6 bases at V and 3 bases at J, leaving 8 bases unmatched. The CDR3: CASSGSGTGKETQYF. Here the CDR3 DNA reads TGTGCCAGCAGTGGGTCCGGGACAGGGAAAGAGACCCAGTACTTC.

The genes are TRBV28 and TRBJ2-7, with TRBD2 as a possible D gene (6 bases). Germline V gives CDR1 MDHEN, CDR2 SYDVKM. The CDR3 is 12 residues long. The ends were cut back, 7 bases at V and 3 bases at J, with 10 bases in the middle. CDR3 coding DNA: TGTGCCAGCAAGTCCGGGGGCTACGAGCAGTACTTC. Residues: CASKSGGYEQYF.

The chain is built from TRBV9 and TRBJ1-1; 9 bases are a match to TRBD1. V lost 1 base and J lost 0; bases outside the gene matches: 4. CDR1 is SGDLS, CDR2 YYNGEE, per germline. This CDR3 spans 16 amino acids. The CDR3 spells CASSVPRQGVNTEAFF. CDR3 coding DNA: TGTGCCAGCAGCGTACCTAGACAGGGGGTGAACACTGAAGCTTTCTTT.

V is TRBV5-1 and J is TRBJ2-5; 7 bases match TRBD2. CDR3 size: 15 residues. Trimming at V came to 2 bases and at J to 1 base, leaving 5 bases not matched to a gene. CDR1 and CDR2 (germline): SGHRS, YFSETQ. CDR3 residues: CASSLRSGAQETQYF. For the CDR3, the DNA is TGCGCCAGCAGCTTACGAAGCGGGGCCCAAGAGACCCAGTACTTC.

This chain connects TRBV18 to TRBJ1-5; a weak D match, TRBD1 (6 bases). V gave up 2 bases and J gave up 1 base, with 12 bases separating them. The CDR3 has 16 amino acids. Germline V gene data show CDR1 as KGHSH and CDR2 as LQKENI. CDR3 bases: TGTGCCAGCTCACCATTCGCCAGGGGCAGCAATCAGCCCCAGCATTTT. Translating it yields CASSPFARGSNQPQHF.

The chain links TRBV30 to TRBJ1-3; no reliable D call. V was trimmed by 7 bases and J by 0 bases, leaving 13 bases between them. The CDR3 sequence is 14 residues long. Per the germline V gene, CDR1 is GTSNPN and CDR2 is SVGIG (reference sequence). The CDR3 nucleotides read TGTGCCTCACTGAGGCCTTCCTCTGGAAACACCATATATTTT. It yields the protein CASLRPSSGNTIYF.

This chain joins TRBV29-1 and TRBJ1-1; TRBD1 agrees at 10 bases. CDR1 is SQVTM and CDR2 is ANQGSEA in the germline V gene. This CDR3 has 14 amino acids. V lost 7 bases, J lost 5 bases, and 10 bases stayed unmatched. The CDR3 bases are TGCAGCGCAGAATTCGGACAGGGGGTAACTGAAGCTTTCTTT. As protein: CSAEFGQGVTEAFF.

Only one count was recorded for this clone. This chain joins TRBV6-5 and TRBJ2-5, with D maybe TRBD1 (6 bases). Trimming left V 7 bases short and J 5 bases short, with 8 bases between. This CDR3 spans 11 amino acids. Germline CDR1 MNHEY, CDR2 SVGAGI. The CDR3 reads CASKRGETQYF. The CDR3 DNA reads TGTGCCAGCAAGAGGGGGGAGACCCAGTACTTC.